This T cell receptor beta chain was documented in a study of T cell responses to AZD1222 COVID-19 vaccine. Of note for this clone: What it binds is not known.

TCRdb keeps only in-frame clones here, not all; method: immunoSEQ multiplex PCR. The sample includes around 120,000 clones, more than 90% of them seen just once. General study points: At baseline, just five to seven AZD1222 recipients tested seropositive. Spike was spanned by vaccine-associated CD4 TCRs, which were dominant at 160-218 and 743-854.

Trimming took 7 bases from V and 5 from J; bases not matched to a gene: 5. CDR1 and CDR2 from the germline V gene are SGDLS and YYNGEE. This CDR3 has 13 amino acids. The source was peripheral blood, collected 28 days after the second AZD1222 dose. V usage is TRBV9 and J usage is TRBJ1-4, with 7 nucleotides matching TRBD1. This TCR was recovered from an adult who received the AZD1222 COVID-19 vaccine. The CDR3 DNA sequence: TGTGCCAGCTCGGGACAGCCGAATGAAAAACTGTTTTTT. Protein sequence: CASSGQPNEKLFF.